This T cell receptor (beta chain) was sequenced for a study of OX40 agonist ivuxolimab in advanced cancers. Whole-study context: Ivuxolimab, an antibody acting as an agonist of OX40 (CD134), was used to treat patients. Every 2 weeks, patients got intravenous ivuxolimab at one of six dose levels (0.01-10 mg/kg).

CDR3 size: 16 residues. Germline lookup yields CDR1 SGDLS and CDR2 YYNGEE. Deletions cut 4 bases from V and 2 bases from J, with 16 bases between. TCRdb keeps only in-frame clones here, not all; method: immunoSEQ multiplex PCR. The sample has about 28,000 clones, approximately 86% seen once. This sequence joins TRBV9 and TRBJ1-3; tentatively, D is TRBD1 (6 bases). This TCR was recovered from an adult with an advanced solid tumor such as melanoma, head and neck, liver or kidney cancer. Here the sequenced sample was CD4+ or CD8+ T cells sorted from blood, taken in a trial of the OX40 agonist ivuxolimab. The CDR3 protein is CASSPSLTGTGNTIYF. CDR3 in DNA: TGTGCCAGCAGCCCCTCGCTGACAGGCACTGGAAACACCATATATTTT.